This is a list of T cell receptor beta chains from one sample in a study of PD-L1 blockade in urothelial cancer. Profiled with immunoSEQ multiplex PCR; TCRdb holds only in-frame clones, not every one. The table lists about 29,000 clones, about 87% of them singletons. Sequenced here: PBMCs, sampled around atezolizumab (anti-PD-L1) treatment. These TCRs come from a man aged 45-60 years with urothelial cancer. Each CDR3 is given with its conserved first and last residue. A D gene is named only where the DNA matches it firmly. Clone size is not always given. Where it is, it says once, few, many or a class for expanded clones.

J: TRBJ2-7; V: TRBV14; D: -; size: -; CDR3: CASSQSQGINEQYF; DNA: TGTGCCAGCAGCCAATCGCAGGGGATAAACGAGCAGTACTTC
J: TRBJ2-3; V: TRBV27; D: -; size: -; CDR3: CASSSSTITDTQYF; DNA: TGTGCCAGCAGTTCGTCCACTATCACAGATACGCAGTATTTT
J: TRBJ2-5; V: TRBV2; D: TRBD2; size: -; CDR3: CASRGTSGRQETQYF; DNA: TGTGCCAGCAGGGGGACTAGCGGTCGCCAAGAGACCCAGTACTTC
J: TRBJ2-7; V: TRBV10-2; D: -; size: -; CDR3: CASSGPMDEQYF; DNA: TGCGCCAGCAGTGGGCCAATGGACGAGCAGTACTTC
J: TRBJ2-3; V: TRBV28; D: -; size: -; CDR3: CASSSPGWTQYF; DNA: TGTGCCAGCAGTTCCCCCGGTTGGACGCAGTATTTT
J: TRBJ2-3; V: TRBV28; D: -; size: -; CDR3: CASRAAVAASDTQYF; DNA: TGTGCCAGCCGAGCAGCGGTGGCGGCCTCAGATACGCAGTATTTT
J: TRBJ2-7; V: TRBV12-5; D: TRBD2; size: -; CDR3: CASGLAHLAGRSSYEQYF; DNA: TGTGCTAGTGGTTTGGCCCACTTAGCGGGAAGGAGCTCCTACGAGCAGTACTTC
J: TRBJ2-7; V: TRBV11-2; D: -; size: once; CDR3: CASSLLGVNEQYF; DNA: TGTGCCAGCAGCTTATTAGGGGTGAACGAGCAGTACTTC
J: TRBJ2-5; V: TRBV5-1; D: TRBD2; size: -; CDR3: CASRRRGGGETQYF; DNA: TGCGCCAGCAGGAGGCGGGGGGGAGGGGAGACCCAGTACTTC
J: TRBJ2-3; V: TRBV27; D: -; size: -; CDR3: CASSPSRWGLASDTQYF; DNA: TGTGCCAGCAGTCCCTCTAGGTGGGGACTGGCATCAGATACGCAGTATTTT
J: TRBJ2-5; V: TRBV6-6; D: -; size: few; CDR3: CASSVGETQYF; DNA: TGTGCCAGCAGTGTCGGGGAGACCCAGTACTTC
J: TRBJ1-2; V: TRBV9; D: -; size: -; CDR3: CASSVGIGGLRGYTF; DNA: TGTGCCAGCAGCGTAGGAATCGGGGGGCTTCGGGGCTACACCTTC
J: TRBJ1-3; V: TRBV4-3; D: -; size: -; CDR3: CASSQDWSGAGNTIYF; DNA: TGCGCCAGCAGCCAAGATTGGTCGGGGGCTGGAAACACCATATATTTT
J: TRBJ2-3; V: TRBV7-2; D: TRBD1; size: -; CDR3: CASSLAGTGISTDTQYF; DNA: TGTGCCAGCAGCTTAGCGGGGACAGGGATAAGCACAGATACGCAGTATTTT
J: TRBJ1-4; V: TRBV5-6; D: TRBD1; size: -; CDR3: CASSLRTGGEKLFF; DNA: TGTGCCAGCAGCCTACGGACAGGGGGAGAAAAACTGTTTTTT
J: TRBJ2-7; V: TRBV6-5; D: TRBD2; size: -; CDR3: CASSLLAGSYEQYF; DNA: TGTGCCAGCAGTTTACTAGCGGGGTCCTACGAGCAGTACTTC
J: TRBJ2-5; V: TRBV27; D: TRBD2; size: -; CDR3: CASSLTGGRTGQETQYF; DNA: TGTGCCAGCAGTCTCACGGGCGGGAGAACGGGCCAAGAGACCCAGTACTTC
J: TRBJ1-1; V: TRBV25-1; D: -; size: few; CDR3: CASGRGGHTEAFF; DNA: TGTGCCTCGGGAAGGGGGGGCCACACTGAAGCTTTCTTT
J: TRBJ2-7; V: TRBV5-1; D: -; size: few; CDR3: CASSFGDSNSVEQYF; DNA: TGCGCCAGCAGCTTCGGAGACAGCAACTCAGTAGAGCAGTACTTC
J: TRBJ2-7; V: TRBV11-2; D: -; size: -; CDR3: CASSLERGTYEQYF; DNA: TGTGCCAGCAGTTTAGAAAGGGGGACCTACGAGCAGTACTTC
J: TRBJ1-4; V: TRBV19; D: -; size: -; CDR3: CASSMGRGRNEKLFF; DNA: TGTGCCAGTAGTATGGGTAGGGGCCGTAATGAAAAACTGTTTTTT
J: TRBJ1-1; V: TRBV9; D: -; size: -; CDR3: CASSVAHAQGFGEAFF; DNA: TGTGCCAGCAGCGTAGCTCATGCCCAGGGTTTCGGTGAAGCTTTCTTT
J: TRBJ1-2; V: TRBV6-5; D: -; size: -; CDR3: CASSYSTGQGYTF; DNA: TGTGCCAGCAGTTACTCGACGGGTCAAGGCTACACCTTC
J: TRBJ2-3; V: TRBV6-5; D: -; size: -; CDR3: CASSYLGADPDTQYF; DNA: TGTGCCAGCAGTTATTTGGGGGCCGACCCAGATACGCAGTATTTT
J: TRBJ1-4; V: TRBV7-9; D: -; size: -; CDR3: CASSLGLTELFF; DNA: TGTGCCAGCAGCTTAGGTCTAACGGAACTGTTTTTT
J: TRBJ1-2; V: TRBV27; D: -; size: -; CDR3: CASSFRRDAGDYTF; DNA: TGTGCCAGCAGTTTCCGACGGGACGCAGGGGATTACACCTTC
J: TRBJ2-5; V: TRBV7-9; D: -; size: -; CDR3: CASSPTDRTYGETQYF; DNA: TGTGCCAGCAGCCCAACCGACAGGACCTACGGGGAGACCCAGTACTTC
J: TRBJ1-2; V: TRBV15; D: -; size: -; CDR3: CATSRAGGRDMNGYTF; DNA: TGTGCCACCAGCCGAGCAGGCGGCAGGGATATGAATGGCTACACCTTC
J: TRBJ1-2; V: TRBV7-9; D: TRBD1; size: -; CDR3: CASSADRVGYTF; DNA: TGTGCCAGCAGCGCGGACAGGGTCGGCTACACCTTC
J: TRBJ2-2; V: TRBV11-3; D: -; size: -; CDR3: CASRQSGELFF; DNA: TGTGCCAGCAGACAGTCCGGGGAGCTGTTTTTT
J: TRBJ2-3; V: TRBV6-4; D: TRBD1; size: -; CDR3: CASSMGQGTDTQYF; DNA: TGTGCCAGCAGCATGGGACAGGGCACAGATACGCAGTATTTT
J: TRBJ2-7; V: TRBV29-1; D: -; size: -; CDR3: CSVEGSGEGYEQYF; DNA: TGCAGCGTGGAGGGGTCGGGGGAAGGCTACGAGCAGTACTTC
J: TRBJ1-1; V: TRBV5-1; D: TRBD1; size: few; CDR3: CASSSPGGSDTEAFF; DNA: TGCGCCAGCAGCTCGCCAGGGGGCTCGGACACTGAAGCTTTCTTT
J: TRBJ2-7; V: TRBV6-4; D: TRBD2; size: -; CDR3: CASSAGLAISYEQYF; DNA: TGTGCCAGCAGTGCGGGACTAGCGATATCCTACGAGCAGTACTTC
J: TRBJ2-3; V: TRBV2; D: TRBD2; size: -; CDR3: CASSLIAGSRTDTQYF; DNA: TGTGCCAGCAGCCTTATAGCGGGGTCGAGAACAGATACGCAGTATTTT
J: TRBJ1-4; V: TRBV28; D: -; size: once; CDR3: CASSSDSSNEKLFF; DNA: TGTGCCAGCAGTTCAGACAGCTCTAATGAAAAACTGTTTTTT
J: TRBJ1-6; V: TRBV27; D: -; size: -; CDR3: CASSFRSQGINSPLHF; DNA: TGTGCCAGCAGTTTCCGCTCTCAGGGGATCAATTCACCCCTCCACTTT
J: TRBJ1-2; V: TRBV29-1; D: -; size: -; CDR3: CSVGGPGYTF; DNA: TGCAGCGTTGGGGGCCCTGGCTACACCTTC
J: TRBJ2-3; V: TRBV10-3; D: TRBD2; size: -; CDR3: CAISGASGVPDTQYF; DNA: TGTGCCATCAGTGGGGCTAGCGGGGTCCCAGATACGCAGTATTTT
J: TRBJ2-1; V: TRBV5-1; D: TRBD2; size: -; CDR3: CASSLAPNLAGGGVVDEQFF; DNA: TGCGCCAGCAGCTTGGCCCCAAACCTAGCGGGAGGGGGTGTTGTGGATGAGCAGTTCTTC
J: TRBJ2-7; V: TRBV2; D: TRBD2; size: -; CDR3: CASSEIRAGGHYEQYF; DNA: TGTGCCAGCAGTGAAATTCGTGCGGGGGGGCACTACGAGCAGTACTTC
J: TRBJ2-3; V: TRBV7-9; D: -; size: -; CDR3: CASSLLTQSTDTQYF; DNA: TGTGCCAGCAGCCTCTTGACTCAAAGCACAGATACGCAGTATTTT